This T cell receptor (beta chain) was captured by sequencing in a study of OX40 agonist ivuxolimab in advanced cancers. Study as a whole: Administration of intravenous ivuxolimab to patients occurred every 2 weeks at 0.01 to 10 mg/kg.

Baseline was the first blood sampling point, followed by cycle 4 day 1 and cycle 7 day 1. With 5 bases clipped from V and 0 bases from J, the junction kept 13 bases outside the gene matches. Germline lookup yields CDR1 SGHVS and CDR2 FNYEAQ. This CDR3 spans 19 amino acids. Regarding this clone: What it recognizes is unknown.

Using immunoSEQ multiplex PCR, the repertoire was profiled, and TCRdb retains in-frame clones only, with some absent. The profile shows approximately 19,000 clones, around 91% of them singletons. Study-level results: Clonal expansion was seen in CD4+ and CD8+ blood T cells by week 6 at 0.1 to 3.0 mg/kg.

This rearrangement joins TRBV7-6 to TRBJ2-6; the match to TRBD2 covers 7 bases. The specimen was CD4+ or CD8+ T cells sorted from blood, collected in a trial of the OX40 agonist ivuxolimab. This TCR was sampled from an adult with an advanced solid tumor such as melanoma, head and neck, liver or kidney cancer. The CDR3 DNA reads as TGTGCCAGCAGCGTCGGGAGGCCCTCCATTGACTCTGGGGCCAACGTCCTGACTTTC. Residues: CASSVGRPSIDSGANVLTF. Variable domain in full (rest from reference TRBV7-6 and TRBJ2-6): GAGVSQSPRYKVTKRGQDVALRCDPISGHVSLYWYRQALGQGPEFLTYFNYEAQQDKSGLPNDRFSAERPEGSISTLTIQRTEQRDSAMYRCASSVGRPSIDSGANVLTFGAGSRLTVL.